The T cell receptor (beta chain) described here comes from a study of shared clonotypes between healthy human individuals. The donor cohort consisted entirely of Caucasian adults residing in Nashville, Tennessee. V was clipped by 4 bases and J by 11 bases; unmatched bases: 10. This CDR3 is 15 amino acids long. Looked up from germline, CDR1 is MDHEN and CDR2 is SYDVKM. Note on this clone: The antigen remains undetermined.

Regarding the study as a whole: Among donors, sharing of clonotypes was expected to be affected by sequencing depth.

Assay execution proceeded at the deep level. Profiling relied on immunoSEQ multiplex PCR, and the TCRdb table lists in-frame clones only, not all of them. The sample lists under 650,000 clones, about 96% occurring once. The clonotype originates from a woman aged 25 to 39 in good health. The chain couples TRBV28 to TRBJ2-5; 13 bases align to TRBD2. Sequencing was done on a sample of naive CD4+ T cells sorted from blood. The sample's subset: CD45RA+ positively selected. CDR3 sequence: CASSSSGLAGFQQYF. The CDR3 bases are TGTGCCAGCAGTTCCTCGGGACTAGCGGGATTTCAGCAGTACTTC. The entire variable domain, with the rest obtained from reference TRBV28 and TRBJ2-5, is as follows: DVKVTQSSRYLVKRTGEKVFLECVQDMDHENMFWYRQDPGLGLRLIYFSYDVKMKEKGDIPEGYSVSREKKERFSLILESASTNQTSMYLCASSSSGLAGFQQYFGPGTRLLVL.